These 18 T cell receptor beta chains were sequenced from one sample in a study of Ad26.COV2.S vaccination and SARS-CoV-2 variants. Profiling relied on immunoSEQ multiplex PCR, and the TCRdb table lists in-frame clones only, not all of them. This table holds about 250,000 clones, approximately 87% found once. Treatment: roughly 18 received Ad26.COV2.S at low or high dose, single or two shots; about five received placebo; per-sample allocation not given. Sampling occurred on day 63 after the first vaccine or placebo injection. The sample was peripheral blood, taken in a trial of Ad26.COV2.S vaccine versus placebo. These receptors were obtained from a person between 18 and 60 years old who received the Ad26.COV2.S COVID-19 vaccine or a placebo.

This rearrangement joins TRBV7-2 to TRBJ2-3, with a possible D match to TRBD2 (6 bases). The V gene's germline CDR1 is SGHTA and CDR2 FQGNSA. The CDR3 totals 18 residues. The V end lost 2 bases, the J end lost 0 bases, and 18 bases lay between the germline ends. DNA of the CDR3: TGTGCCAGCAGCTTACAAATCAGGGCGGGGCCGAGCACAGATACGCAGTATTTT. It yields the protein CASSLQIRAGPSTDTQYF.

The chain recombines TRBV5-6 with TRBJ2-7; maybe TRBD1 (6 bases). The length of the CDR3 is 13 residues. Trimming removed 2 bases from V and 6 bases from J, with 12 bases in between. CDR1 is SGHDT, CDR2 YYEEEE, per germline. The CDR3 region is CASSFSGGIEQYF. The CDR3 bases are TGTGCCAGCAGCTTTAGTGGGGGCATCGAGCAGTACTTC.

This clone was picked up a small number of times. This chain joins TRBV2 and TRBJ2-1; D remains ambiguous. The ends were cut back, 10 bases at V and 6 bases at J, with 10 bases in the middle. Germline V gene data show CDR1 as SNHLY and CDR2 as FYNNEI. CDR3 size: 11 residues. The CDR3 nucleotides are TGTGCCAACCACAGAGCCAATGAGCAGTTCTTC. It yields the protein CANHRANEQFF.

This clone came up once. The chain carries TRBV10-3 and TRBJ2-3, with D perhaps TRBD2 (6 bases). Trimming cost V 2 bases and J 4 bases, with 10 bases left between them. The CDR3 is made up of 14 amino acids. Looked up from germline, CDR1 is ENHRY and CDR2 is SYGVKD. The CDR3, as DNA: TGTGCCATCAGTGAGCGGGAGCCCTCAGATACGCAGTATTTT. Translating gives CAISEREPSDTQYF.

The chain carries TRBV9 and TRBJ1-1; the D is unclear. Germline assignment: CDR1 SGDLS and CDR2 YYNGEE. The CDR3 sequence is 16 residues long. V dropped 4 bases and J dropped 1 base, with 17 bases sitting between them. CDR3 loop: CASSPHVAPRNTEAFF. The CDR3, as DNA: TGTGCCAGCAGCCCACACGTTGCACCCAGGAACACTGAAGCTTTCTTT.

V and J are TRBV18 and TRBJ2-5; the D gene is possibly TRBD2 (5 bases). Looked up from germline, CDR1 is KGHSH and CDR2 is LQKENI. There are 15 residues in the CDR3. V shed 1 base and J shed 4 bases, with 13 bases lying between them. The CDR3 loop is CASSPRSSRGETQYF. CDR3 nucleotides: TGTGCCAGCTCACCACGTTCGTCCCGGGGAGAGACCCAGTACTTC.

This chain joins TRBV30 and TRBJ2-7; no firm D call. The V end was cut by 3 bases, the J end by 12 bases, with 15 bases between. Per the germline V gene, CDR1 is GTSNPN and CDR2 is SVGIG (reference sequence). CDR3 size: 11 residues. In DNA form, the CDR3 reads TGTGCCTGGAGCGAATCCAGGACCCGGTACTTC. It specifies CAWSESRTRYF.

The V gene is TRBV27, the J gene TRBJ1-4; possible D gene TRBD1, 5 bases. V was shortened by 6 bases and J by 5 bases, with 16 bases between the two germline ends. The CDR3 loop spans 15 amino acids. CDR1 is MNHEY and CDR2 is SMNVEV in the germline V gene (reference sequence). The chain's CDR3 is CASSFQGWANEKLFF. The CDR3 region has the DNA TGTGCCAGCAGCTTCCAGGGCTGGGCAAATGAAAAACTGTTTTTT.

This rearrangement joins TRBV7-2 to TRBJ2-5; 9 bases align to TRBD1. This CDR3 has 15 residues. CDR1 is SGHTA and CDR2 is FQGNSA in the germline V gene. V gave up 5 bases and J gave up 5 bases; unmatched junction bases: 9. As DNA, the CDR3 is TGTGCCAGCAGCGGGACAGGGATGGTGGTGGAGACCCAGTACTTC. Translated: CASSGTGMVVETQYF.

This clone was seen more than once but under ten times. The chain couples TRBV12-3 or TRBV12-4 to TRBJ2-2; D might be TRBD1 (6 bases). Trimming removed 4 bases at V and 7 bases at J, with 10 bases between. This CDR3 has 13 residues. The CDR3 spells CASSSTGIGELFF. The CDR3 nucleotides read TGTGCCAGCAGTTCTACAGGGATCGGGGAGCTGTTTTTT.

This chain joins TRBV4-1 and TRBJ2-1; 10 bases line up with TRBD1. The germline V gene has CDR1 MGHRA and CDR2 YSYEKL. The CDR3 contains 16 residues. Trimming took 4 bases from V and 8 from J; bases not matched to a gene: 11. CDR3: CASSRMGQGIGDEQFF. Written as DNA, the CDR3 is TGCGCCAGCAGCCGTATGGGACAGGGGATTGGGGATGAGCAGTTCTTC.

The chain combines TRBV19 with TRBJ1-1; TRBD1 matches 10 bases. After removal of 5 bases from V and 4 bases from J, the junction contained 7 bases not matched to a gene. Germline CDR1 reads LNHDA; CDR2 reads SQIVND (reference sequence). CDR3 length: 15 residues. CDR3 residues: CASSALGTGATEAFF. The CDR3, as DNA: TGTGCCAGTAGTGCGTTGGGGACAGGGGCCACTGAAGCTTTCTTT.

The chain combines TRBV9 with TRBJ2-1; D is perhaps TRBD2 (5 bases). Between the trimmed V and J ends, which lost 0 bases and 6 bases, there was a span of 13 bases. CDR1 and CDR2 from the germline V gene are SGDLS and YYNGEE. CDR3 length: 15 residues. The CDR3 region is CASSVEASRVNEQFF. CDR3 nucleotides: TGTGCCAGCAGCGTAGAGGCTAGCCGGGTCAATGAGCAGTTCTTC.

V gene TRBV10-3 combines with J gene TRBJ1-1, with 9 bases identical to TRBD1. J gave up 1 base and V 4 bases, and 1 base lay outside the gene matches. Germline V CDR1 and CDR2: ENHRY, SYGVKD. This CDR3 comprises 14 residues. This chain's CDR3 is CAISVTGGNTEAFF. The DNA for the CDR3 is TGTGCCATCAGTGTGACAGGGGGGAACACTGAAGCTTTCTTT.

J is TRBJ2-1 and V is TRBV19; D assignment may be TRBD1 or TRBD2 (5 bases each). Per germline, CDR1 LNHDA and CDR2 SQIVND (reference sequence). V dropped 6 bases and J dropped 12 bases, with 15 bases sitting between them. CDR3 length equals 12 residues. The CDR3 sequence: CASRTPGGRQFF. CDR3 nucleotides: TGTGCCAGTAGGACGCCTGGGGGAAGGCAGTTCTTC.

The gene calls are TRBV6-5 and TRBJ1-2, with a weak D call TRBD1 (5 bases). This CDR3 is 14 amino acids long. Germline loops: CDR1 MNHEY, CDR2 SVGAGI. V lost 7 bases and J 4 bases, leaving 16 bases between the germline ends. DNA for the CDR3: TGTGCCAGCACGGGAGGAGGGGTCCCCTATGGCTACACCTTC. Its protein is CASTGGGVPYGYTF.

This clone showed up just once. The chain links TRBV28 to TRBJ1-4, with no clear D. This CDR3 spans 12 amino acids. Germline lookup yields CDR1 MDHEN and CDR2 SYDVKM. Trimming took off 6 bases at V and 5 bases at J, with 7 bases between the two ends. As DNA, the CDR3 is TGTGCCAGCAGAGGAGGGAATGAAAAACTGTTTTTT. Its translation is CASRGGNEKLFF.

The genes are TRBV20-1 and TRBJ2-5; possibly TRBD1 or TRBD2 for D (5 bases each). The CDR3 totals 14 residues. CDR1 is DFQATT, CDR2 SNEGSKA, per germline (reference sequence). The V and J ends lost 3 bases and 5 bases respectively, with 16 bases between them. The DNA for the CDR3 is TGCAGTGCTAGTCGGGATCAGGGTTTGGAGACCCAGTACTTC. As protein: CSASRDQGLETQYF.